Below are 11 T cell receptor beta chains sequenced from a single sample in a study of T cell changes during pregnancy in multiple sclerosis. Some clones are missing from TCRdb's copy, which holds only in-frame ones; the method was immunoSEQ multiplex PCR. The repertoire holds about 36,000 clones, with 85% to 90% as singletons. The sample in question was CD8+ T cells from peripheral blood mononuclear cells, obtained in the third trimester of pregnancy. The receptors derive from a female donor with multiple sclerosis, enrolled in a pregnancy study.

This clone was seen a single time. V and J are TRBV4-3 and TRBJ1-1, with 7 bases fitting TRBD1. Germline V gene sequence: CDR1 LGHNA, CDR2 YSLEER. The CDR3 sequence is 16 residues long. The V gene end was trimmed by 0 bases and the J gene end by 1 base; junction bases not matched to a gene: 5. CDR3: CASSQDLEGANTEAFF. The CDR3 nucleotides read TGCGCCAGCAGCCAAGACCTGGAGGGGGCGAACACTGAAGCTTTCTTT.

The chain links TRBV30 to TRBJ2-1; D is possibly TRBD1 (6 bases). The CDR3 contains 12 residues. CDR1 is GTSNPN, CDR2 SVGIG, per germline (reference sequence). Trimming pared 2 bases from V and 4 bases from J, leaving 6 bases between. The CDR3: CAWSTGYNEQFF. In DNA, the CDR3 is TGTGCCTGGAGTACAGGGTACAATGAGCAGTTCTTC.

V is TRBV30 and J is TRBJ1-6, with D hard to call. Deletions cut 1 base from V and 10 bases from J, with 11 bases between. The CDR3 is 13 residues long. The germline V gene has CDR1 GTSNPN and CDR2 SVGIG (reference sequence). CDR3 in DNA: TGTGCCTGGAGTGAACTCACGGGGTCACCCCTCCACTTT. It is translated as CAWSELTGSPLHF.

In this sample, this clone turned up a few times. The chain has TRBV27 and TRBJ1-1; D perhaps matches TRBD1 (5 bases). CDR3 length: 14 amino acids. Germline V CDR1 and CDR2: MNHEY, SMNVEV (reference sequence). V shed 2 bases and J shed 1 base, with 8 bases lying between them. CDR3 bases: TGTGCCAGCAGTTTAGCACAGGCGAACACTGAAGCTTTCTTT. Translated, it gives CASSLAQANTEAFF.

The chain uses TRBV7-3 and TRBJ2-7; D is possibly TRBD2 (5 bases). The CDR3 spans 14 residues. The germline V gene has CDR1 SGHTA and CDR2 FQGTGA. V was cut by 4 bases and J by 0 bases, with 10 bases left in between. In DNA, the CDR3 is TGTGCCAGCAGCTCAAGCGGAAGCTCCTACGAGCAGTACTTC. Its translation: CASSSSGSSYEQYF.

This chain links TRBV5-1 with TRBJ2-7; D not certain. The germline CDR1 and CDR2 sequences are SGHRS and YFSETQ. The CDR3 length is 13 residues. Trimming removed 3 bases from V and 1 base from J, with 8 bases in between. The CDR3 DNA reads as TGCGCCAGCAGCTATCCAGGTTCCTACGAGCAGTACTTC. Protein: CASSYPGSYEQYF.

The rearrangement uses TRBV11-2 and TRBJ1-3, with D maybe TRBD1 (5 bases). Germline values: CDR1 SGHAT, CDR2 FQNNGV. Trimming cost V 1 base and J 11 bases, with 12 bases left between them. CDR3 length: 13 amino acids. The CDR3 nucleotides are TGTGCCAGCAGCTTAGCGGGGGACCAGGCCATATATTTT. It codes for CASSLAGDQAIYF.

The chain recombines TRBV27 with TRBJ1-5; D gene uncertain. The ends were cut back, 1 base at V and 1 base at J, with 11 bases in the middle. The CDR3 totals 16 residues. CDR1 and CDR2 (germline): MNHEY, SMNVEV (reference sequence). In DNA form, the CDR3 reads TGTGCCAGCAGTTTATACGGCGGTCTAAGCAATCAGCCCCAGCATTTT. Translated, it gives CASSLYGGLSNQPQHF.

The chain's CDR3 is CASSPRTAGGPYNEQFF. As DNA, the CDR3 is TGCGCCAGCAGCCCACGAACAGCGGGGGGGCCATACAATGAGCAGTTCTTC. The chain joins TRBV5-1 to TRBJ2-1; TRBD2 agrees at 10 bases. The J segment lost 4 bases and the V segment lost 4 bases, leaving 11 bases of the junction unmatched. The CDR3 totals 17 residues. Germline V gene sequence: CDR1 SGHRS, CDR2 YFSETQ.

The chain links TRBV7-8 to TRBJ1-5; D gene ambiguous. Germline CDR1 and CDR2: SGHVS and FQNEAQ. Between the trimmed V and J ends, which lost 1 base and 4 bases, there was a span of 8 bases. The CDR3 totals 14 residues. CDR3 residues: CASSLVQTNQPQHF. In DNA, the CDR3 is TGTGCCAGCAGCTTAGTGCAGACTAATCAGCCCCAGCATTTT.

This clone was counted once. This chain links TRBV4-3 with TRBJ2-1; D is perhaps TRBD2 (6 bases). The germline CDR1 and CDR2 sequences are LGHNA and YSLEER. There are 16 residues in the CDR3. Trimming pared 0 bases from V and 3 bases from J, leaving 12 bases between. Written as DNA, the CDR3 is TGCGCCAGCAGCCAAGAGAAACGGGGGTACTACAATGAGCAGTTCTTC. Amino acid sequence: CASSQEKRGYYNEQFF.